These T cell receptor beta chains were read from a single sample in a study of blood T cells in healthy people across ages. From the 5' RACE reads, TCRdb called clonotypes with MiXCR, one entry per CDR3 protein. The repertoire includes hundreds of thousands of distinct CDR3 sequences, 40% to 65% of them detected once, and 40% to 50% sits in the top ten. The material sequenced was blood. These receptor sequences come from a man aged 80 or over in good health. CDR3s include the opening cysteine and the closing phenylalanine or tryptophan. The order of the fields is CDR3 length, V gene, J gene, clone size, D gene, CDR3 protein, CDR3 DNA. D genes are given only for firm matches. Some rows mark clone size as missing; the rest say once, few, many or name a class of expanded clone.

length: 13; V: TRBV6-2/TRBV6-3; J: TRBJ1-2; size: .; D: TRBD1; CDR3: CASSADRANGYTF; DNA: TGTGCCAGCAGTGCAGACAGGGCAAATGGCTACACCTTC
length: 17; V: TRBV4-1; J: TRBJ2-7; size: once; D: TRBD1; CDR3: CASSRSPGQGIVYEQYF; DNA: TGCGCCAGCAGCCGATCACCGGGACAGGGAATTGTCTACGAGCAGTACTTC
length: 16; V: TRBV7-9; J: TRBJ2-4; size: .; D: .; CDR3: CASSLTGSVAKNIQYF; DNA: TGTGCCAGCAGCCTAACAGGGAGTGTGGCCAAAAACATTCAGTACTTC
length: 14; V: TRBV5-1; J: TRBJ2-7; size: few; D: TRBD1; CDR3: CASSPAGGLYEQYF; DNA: TGCGCCAGCAGCCCCGCAGGGGGCCTCTACGAGCAGTACTTC
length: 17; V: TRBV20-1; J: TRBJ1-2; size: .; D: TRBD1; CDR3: CSARPGQGEKANYGCTF; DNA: TGCAGTGCTAGACCAGGACAGGGGGAAAAAGCTAACTATGGCTGCACCTTC
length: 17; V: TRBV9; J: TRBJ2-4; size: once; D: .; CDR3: CASSVASAALAKNIQYF; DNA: TGTGCCAGCAGCGTAGCTTCGGCAGCTCTAGCCAAAAACATTCAGTACTTC
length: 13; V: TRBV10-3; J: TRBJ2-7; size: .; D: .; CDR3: CAIREGGRNEQYF; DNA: TGTGCCATCAGAGAAGGGGGGAGAAACGAGCAGTACTTC
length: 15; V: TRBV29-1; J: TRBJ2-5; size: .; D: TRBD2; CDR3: CSVGTSGMSGETQYF; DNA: TGCAGCGTTGGGACTAGCGGGATGAGCGGAGAGACCCAGTACTTC
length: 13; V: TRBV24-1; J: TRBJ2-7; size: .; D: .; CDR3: CATSAVNSYEQYF; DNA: TGTGCCACCAGTGCGGTAAACAGCTACGAGCAGTACTTC
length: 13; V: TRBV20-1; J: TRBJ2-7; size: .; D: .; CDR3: CSASWNSYGEQYF; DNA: TGCAGTGCTAGCTGGAACTCCTACGGGGAGCAGTACTTC
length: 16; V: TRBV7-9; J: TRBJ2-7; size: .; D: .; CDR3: CASSRPGVPMDYEQYF; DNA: TGTGCCAGCAGCCGCCCGGGGGTTCCCATGGACTACGAGCAGTACTTC
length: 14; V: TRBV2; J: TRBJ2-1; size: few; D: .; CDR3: CASTMTTSYNEQFF; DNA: TGTGCCAGCACTATGACTACCAGCTACAATGAGCAGTTCTTC
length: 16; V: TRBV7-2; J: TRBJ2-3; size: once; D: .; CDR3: CASSLEGGSFRDTQYF; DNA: TGTGCCAGCAGCTTAGAAGGGGGGAGTTTTAGAGATACGCAGTATTTT
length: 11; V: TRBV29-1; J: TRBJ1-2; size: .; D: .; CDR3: CSVDSRAGYTF; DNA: TGCAGCGTTGATTCCAGGGCAGGCTACACCTTC
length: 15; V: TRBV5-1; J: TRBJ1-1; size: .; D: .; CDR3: CASSLEGAGVTEAFF; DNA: TGCGCCAGCAGCTTGGAAGGGGCAGGAGTCACCGAAGCTTTCTTT
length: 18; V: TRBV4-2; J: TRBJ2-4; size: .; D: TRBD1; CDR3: CASSHPLTGGRAKNIQYF; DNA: TGTGCCAGCAGCCATCCCCTTACAGGGGGAAGGGCCAAAAACATTCAGTACTTC
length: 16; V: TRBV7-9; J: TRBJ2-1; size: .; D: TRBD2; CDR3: CASSPIAGVSYNEQFF; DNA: TGTGCCAGCAGCCCCATAGCGGGAGTATCCTACAATGAGCAGTTCTTC
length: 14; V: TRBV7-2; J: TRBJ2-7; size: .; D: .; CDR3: CASSPNSVSYEQYF; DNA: TGTGCCAGCAGCCCCAACTCAGTATCCTACGAGCAGTACTTC
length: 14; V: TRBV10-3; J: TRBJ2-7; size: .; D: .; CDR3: CAISEPGLACEQYF; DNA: TGTGCCATCAGTGAGCCGGGACTGGCCTGCGAGCAGTACTTC
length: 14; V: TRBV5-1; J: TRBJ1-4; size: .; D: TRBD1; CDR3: CASSAQGLGEKPFF; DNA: TGCGCCAGCAGCGCACAGGGGCTGGGTGAAAAACCGTTTTTT
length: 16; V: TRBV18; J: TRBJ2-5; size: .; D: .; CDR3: CASSPLMAGTQETQYF; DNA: TGTGCCAGCTCACCACTTATGGCAGGGACCCAAGAGACCCAGTACTTC
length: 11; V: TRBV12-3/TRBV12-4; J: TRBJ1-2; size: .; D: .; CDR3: CASYRGYGYTF; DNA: TGTGCCAGTTACCGGGGTTATGGCTACACCTTC